This note documents a single T cell receptor beta chain sequence. Antigen unknown. The PCR was carried out with 60 Vbeta primers and 13 Jbeta primers. TCRdb's table, derived via immunoSEQ multiplex PCR, lists solely in-frame clones and lacks some. The sample lists 110,000 or so clones, roughly 63% occurring once. This record belongs to a study of cytomegalovirus exposure and HLA in healthy donors. Regarding the study as a whole: When the data were analyzed later, several of the most significant clusters appeared to be linked to common viral pathogens.

This CDR3 has 13 amino acids. Trimming cost V 7 bases and J 0 bases, with 7 bases left between them. Germline values: CDR1 SNHLY, CDR2 FYNNEI. The rearrangement uses TRBV2 and TRBJ1-5; D remains unclear. This sequence was found in a woman in her seventies in good health and CMV-seropositive. The sample consisted of PBMCs. The CDR3 DNA follows: TGTGCCAGCAATGACTATAGCAATCAGCCCCAGCATTTT. Translated, it gives CASNDYSNQPQHF.